This T cell receptor (beta chain) stems from a study of cytomegalovirus exposure and HLA in healthy donors. CDR1 is LNHDA, CDR2 SQIVND, per germline (reference sequence). This CDR3 has 11 residues. Trimming removed 3 bases from V and 7 bases from J, with 4 bases in between. Whole-study results and caveats: TCR beta V- and J-gene trimming, according to a later analysis, was linked to a missense DCLRE1C variant. Researchers catalogued about 160 TCR beta chains as cytomegalovirus-associated.

To note about this clone: What it recognizes is unknown.

The PCR was carried out with 60 Vbeta primers and 13 Jbeta primers. Libraries were prepared by immunoSEQ multiplex PCR; TCRdb keeps only in-frame clonotypes and omits some of them. Among some 50,000 clones, approximately 68% were seen once, and the ten largest hold approximately 6.8%. The sample taken for sequencing was PBMCs. The TCR sequence derives from a man under 40 in good health and CMV-seronegative. The genes are TRBV19 and TRBJ2-1; no firm D call. The CDR3, as DNA: TGTGCCAGTAGTATCCTGAATGAGCAGTTCTTC. It yields the protein CASSILNEQFF. Using reference TRBV19 and TRBJ2-1 for the parts outside the CDR3, the full variable domain is DGGITQSPKYLFRKEGQNVTLSCEQNLNHDAMYWYRQDPGQGLRLIYYSQIVNDFQKGDIAEGYSVSREKKESFPLTVTSAQKNPTAFYLCASSILNEQFFGPGTRLTVL.